Below are 9 T cell receptor beta chains sequenced from a single sample in a study of blood T cell repertoires in COVID-19. TCRdb's copy holds only in-frame clones and misses some; the assay was immunoSEQ multiplex PCR. The table has more than 110,000 clones, more than 80% seen once. Sequenced sample: peripheral blood. The receptors stem from a woman of 80 years or more with acute or convalescent COVID-19.

The V gene is TRBV9, the J gene TRBJ1-6; D gene unclear. The CDR3 runs 16 residues. The germline V and J ends were trimmed by 1 base and 10 bases, with 18 bases remaining between them. Germline CDR1 and CDR2: SGDLS and YYNGEE. The CDR3 spells CASSVHPGSRGSPLHF. The DNA of the CDR3 is TGTGCCAGCAGCGTACACCCGGGATCGAGAGGGTCACCCCTCCACTTT.

The chain couples TRBV18 to TRBJ2-5, with 9 bases that match TRBD1. V was clipped by 3 bases and J by 2 bases; unmatched bases: 7. The CDR3 totals 16 residues. Germline CDR1 is KGHSH and CDR2 is LQKENI. CDR3 sequence reads: CASSPRSGQGQETQYF. The CDR3 DNA reads as TGTGCCAGCTCACCTAGGTCGGGACAGGGTCAAGAGACCCAGTACTTC. The full variable domain, in which reference TRBV18 and TRBJ2-5 provide the parts outside the CDR3, is NAGVMQNPRHLVRRRGQEARLRCSPMKGHSHVYWYRQLPEEGLKFMVYLQKENIIDESGMPKERFSAEFPKEGPSILRIQQVVRGDSAAYFCASSPRSGQGQETQYFGPGTRLLVL.

V and J are TRBV24-1 and TRBJ2-1; tentative D call: TRBD1 (6 bases). V was trimmed by 3 bases and J by 5 bases, leaving 16 bases between them. The germline V gene encodes CDR1 KGHDR and CDR2 SFDVKD. The CDR3 runs 16 residues. In DNA, the CDR3 is TGTGCCACCAGTGATCCGGCCTCTACAGGGCACAATGAGCAGTTCTTC. This sequence encodes CATSDPASTGHNEQFF.

The V and J genes are TRBV7-3 and TRBJ2-2; 8 nucleotides align to TRBD1. The CDR3 has 17 residues. After removal of 1 base from V and 5 bases from J, the junction contained 9 bases not matched to a gene. Germline values: CDR1 SGHTA, CDR2 FQGTGA. The CDR3 loop reads CASSLNWQGAGTGELFF. The CDR3 DNA follows: TGTGCCAGCAGCTTAAATTGGCAGGGGGCAGGGACCGGGGAGCTGTTTTTT. Based on the CDR3 plus reference TRBV7-3 and TRBJ2-2, the full variable domain is GAGVSQTPSNKVTEKGKYVELRCDPISGHTALYWYRQSLGQGPEFLIYFQGTGAADDSGLPNDRFFAVRPEGSVSTLKIQRTERGDSAVYLCASSLNWQGAGTGELFFGEGSRLTVL.

The chain links TRBV18 to TRBJ2-3; TRBD1 matches at 7 bases. The CDR3 consists of 14 residues. V trimming: 6 bases; J trimming: 2 bases; junction bases outside the gene matches: 5. Germline values: CDR1 KGHSH, CDR2 LQKENI. The CDR3 protein is CASSLGQPTDTQYF. CDR3 DNA: TGTGCCAGCTCGTTGGGACAGCCCACAGATACGCAGTATTTT.

This rearrangement joins TRBV30 to TRBJ1-5; unclear D gene. The germline V gene encodes CDR1 GTSNPN and CDR2 SVGIG (reference sequence). CDR3 size: 13 residues. V was clipped by 0 bases and J by 9 bases, with 12 bases between them. CDR3 amino acids: CAWSVRGWRPQHF. The DNA of the CDR3 is TGTGCCTGGAGTGTACGCGGGTGGCGGCCCCAGCATTTT.

The J gene is TRBJ1-2, the V gene TRBV6-5, with 7 bases aligning to TRBD1. This CDR3 spans 14 amino acids. Per germline, CDR1 MNHEY and CDR2 SVGAGI. V gave up 6 bases and J gave up 5 bases; unmatched junction bases: 9. CDR3 amino acids: CASSHETGSYGYTF. The CDR3 DNA is TGTGCCAGCAGCCACGAGACAGGGAGTTATGGCTACACCTTC.

The CDR3 loop is CASSLSGTLNTEAFF. CDR3 DNA sequence: TGTGCCAGCTCACTTTCTGGGACATTGAACACTGAAGCTTTCTTT. The chain combines TRBV18 with TRBJ1-1; TRBD1 is a possible D gene (6 bases). Trimming stripped 4 bases from V and 0 bases from J, with 12 bases between. Germline loops: CDR1 KGHSH, CDR2 LQKENI. CDR3 length: 15 residues.

This sequence joins TRBV6-6 and TRBJ1-5; the match to TRBD1 covers 8 bases. Trimming took 6 bases from V and 5 from J; bases not matched to a gene: 9. Germline V gene data show CDR1 as MNHNY and CDR2 as SVGAGI (reference sequence). The CDR3 consists of 15 residues. This chain's CDR3 is CASRETGVGDQPQHF. In DNA form, the CDR3 reads TGTGCCAGCAGAGAGACAGGGGTGGGAGATCAGCCCCAGCATTTT.